A single sample gave rise to the 22 T cell receptor beta chains below, sequenced in a study of shared clonotypes between healthy human individuals. Clones were read by immunoSEQ multiplex PCR, and TCRdb kept only the in-frame ones, dropping some. In the table there are about 2.3 million clones, just under 95% of which are singletons. The sequencing input was naive CD4+ T cells from PBMCs. Regarding subset: CD45RA+ positively selected. The origin of the receptors is a man in his late teens or twenties in good health. Some clones in this sample may be carry-over from other donors' samples.

The chain uses TRBV5-1 and TRBJ2-1, with 11 bases aligning to TRBD2. After removal of 0 bases from V and 4 bases from J, the junction contained 3 bases not matched to a gene. This CDR3 spans 16 amino acids. Germline-derived CDR1 and CDR2 are SGHRS and YFSETQ. The CDR3 region has the DNA TGCGCCAGCAGCTTGGATCTAGCGGGAGGATACAATGAGCAGTTCTTC. Amino acid sequence: CASSLDLAGGYNEQFF.

This chain links TRBV7-2 with TRBJ1-2; 7 bases fit TRBD1. The CDR3 is made up of 15 amino acids. Germline values: CDR1 SGHTA, CDR2 FQGNSA. V lost 1 base to trimming and J lost 0 bases; unmatched junction nucleotides: 2. The DNA for the CDR3 is TGTGCCAGCAGCTTAGTCGGGACAGCTAACTATGGCTACACCTTC. It is translated as CASSLVGTANYGYTF. The variable domain in full, with the rest retrieved from reference TRBV7-2 and TRBJ1-2, is GAGVSQSPSNKVTEKGKDVELRCDPISGHTALYWYRQSLGQGLEFLIYFQGNSAPDKSGLPSDRFSAERTGGSVSTLTIQRTQQEDSAVYLCASSLVGTANYGYTFGSGTRLTVV.

V is TRBV7-2 and J is TRBJ1-1, with a possible D match to TRBD1 (5 bases). CDR3 length: 13 residues. V was shortened by 4 bases and J by 4 bases, with 10 bases between the two germline ends. Germline assignment: CDR1 SGHTA and CDR2 FQGNSA. Written as DNA, the CDR3 is TGTGCCAGCAGCTCCCATCAGGGCACTGAAGCTTTCTTT. Protein sequence: CASSSHQGTEAFF.

The rearrangement uses TRBV5-1 and TRBJ2-2, with TRBD1 matching 9 bases. Germline CDR1 SGHRS, CDR2 YFSETQ. Trimming took 4 bases from V and 5 from J; bases not matched to a gene: 9. This CDR3 comprises 16 residues. CDR3 protein: CASSGAGTGTTGELFF. The CDR3 nucleotides read TGCGCCAGCAGCGGCGCCGGGACAGGGACAACCGGGGAGCTGTTTTTT.

The gene calls are TRBV11-1 and TRBJ2-3; maybe TRBD2 (5 bases). With 5 bases removed from V and 2 bases from J, the gap between germline ends came to 8 bases. Germline CDR1 reads SGHAT; CDR2 reads FQDESV (reference sequence). The CDR3 is made up of 13 amino acids. The CDR3 DNA sequence: TGTGCCAGCAGCCTTGACTACACAGATACGCAGTATTTT. As protein: CASSLDYTDTQYF.

This chain joins TRBV9 and TRBJ1-4; 8 bases are a match to TRBD1. Germline values: CDR1 SGDLS, CDR2 YYNGEE. V was clipped by 0 bases and J by 8 bases; unmatched bases: 6. This CDR3 is 15 amino acids long. In DNA form, the CDR3 reads TGTGCCAGCAGCGTAGCACAGGGGGGAACGGAAAAACTGTTTTTT. Its protein product is CASSVAQGGTEKLFF.

This chain links TRBV6-6 with TRBJ2-3; D might be TRBD2 (6 bases). Germline CDR1 reads MNHNY; CDR2 reads SVGAGI (reference sequence). This CDR3 has 12 residues. V dropped 6 bases and J dropped 5 bases, with 9 bases sitting between them. The CDR3 reads CASSLGGDTQYF. CDR3 coding DNA: TGTGCCAGCAGCCTGGGGGGAGATACGCAGTATTTT.

The count of this clone is one. The V call is TRBV27, the J call TRBJ1-2; TRBD1 is a possible D gene (5 bases). V was cut by 2 bases and J by 6 bases, with 13 bases left in between. The length of the CDR3 is 14 residues. Germline V gives CDR1 MNHEY, CDR2 SMNVEV (reference sequence). CDR3 coding DNA: TGTGCCAGCAGTTTAGCCGGGGGAAGGCATGGCTACACCTTC. Its protein is CASSLAGGRHGYTF.

The chain is built from TRBV28 and TRBJ2-5; 7 bases agree with TRBD2. From germline, CDR1 is MDHEN and CDR2 SYDVKM. J gave up 4 bases and V 5 bases, and 7 bases lay outside the gene matches. The CDR3 totals 14 residues. The chain's CDR3 is CASSALARGETQYF. The CDR3 bases are TGTGCCAGCAGTGCACTAGCGAGGGGAGAGACCCAGTACTTC.

The chain combines TRBV28 with TRBJ1-5, with D possibly TRBD1 on 5 matching bases. Germline CDR1 is MDHEN and CDR2 is SYDVKM. V shed 4 bases and J shed 2 bases, with 15 bases lying between them. This CDR3 has 16 residues. This CDR3 is CASSSGGGSGNQPQHF. CDR3 sequence (DNA): TGTGCCAGCAGTTCCGGGGGGGGATCAGGCAATCAGCCCCAGCATTTT.

This clone showed up just a few times. This chain links TRBV2 with TRBJ1-5; D call uncertain. Trimming took 7 bases from V and 6 from J, leaving 16 bases between them. The length of the CDR3 is 14 residues. The V gene's germline CDR1 is SNHLY and CDR2 FYNNEI. The DNA for the CDR3 is TGTGCCAGCACCGGACGGGCAAGATTTCAGCCCCAGCATTTT. It translates to CASTGRARFQPQHF.

This clone has only one observation. The CDR3 protein is CARSRRGTDTQYF. The CDR3 bases are TGTGCCAGAAGCCGTCGTGGCACAGATACGCAGTATTTT. This rearrangement joins TRBV5-3 to TRBJ2-3; no firm D call. Being an ORF, TRBV5-3 has a function that is uncertain. V shed 4 bases and J shed 1 base, with 7 bases lying between them. The CDR3 totals 13 residues.

The chain has TRBV6-5 and TRBJ1-1; the D gene is possibly TRBD1 (5 bases). Deletions cut 2 bases from V and 6 bases from J, with 13 bases between. Per germline, CDR1 MNHEY and CDR2 SVGAGI. The CDR3 is 14 amino acids. Here the CDR3 DNA reads TGTGCCAGCAGTTACCACAGGTTGGTGGCTGAAGCTTTCTTT. It yields the protein CASSYHRLVAEAFF.

This CDR3 reads CASSPTGQGAWNTQYF. The CDR3 coding sequence is TGTGCCAGCTCACCCACGGGACAGGGGGCATGGAATACGCAGTATTTT. The V call is TRBV18, the J call TRBJ2-3, with TRBD1 matching over 12 bases. Germline V gene lookup returns CDR1 KGHSH and CDR2 LQKENI. With 3 bases clipped from V and 7 bases from J, the junction kept 8 bases outside the gene matches. CDR3 length equals 16 residues.

This chain links TRBV9 with TRBJ2-3; perhaps TRBD2 as D (6 bases). The CDR3 totals 18 residues. CDR1 and CDR2 (germline): SGDLS, YYNGEE. Trimming stripped 0 bases from V and 0 bases from J, with 17 bases between. CDR3 residues: CASSVGVIAETSTDTQYF. CDR3 DNA: TGTGCCAGCAGCGTAGGCGTCATAGCGGAGACTAGCACAGATACGCAGTATTTT.

In the case of this clone: Other DNA variants within this sample encode the same CDR3. The chain links TRBV2 to TRBJ1-3; TRBD1 might be the D (6 bases). The CDR3 has 13 residues. Germline V gene sequence: CDR1 SNHLY, CDR2 FYNNEI. V was clipped by 6 bases and J by 2 bases, with 8 bases between them. In nucleotides, the CDR3 is TGTGCCAGCAGACAGGGTGCTGGAAACACCATATATTTT. This codes for CASRQGAGNTIYF.

This chain connects TRBV30 to TRBJ2-5; the match to TRBD2 covers 8 bases. This CDR3 spans 11 amino acids. Trimming removed 3 bases from V and 9 bases from J; junction bases left unmatched: 3. Germline CDR1 and CDR2: GTSNPN and SVGIG (reference sequence). As DNA, the CDR3 is TGTGCCTGGAGAGCCGGGGGGGCCCAGTACTTC. As protein: CAWRAGGAQYF.

The J gene is TRBJ2-7, the V gene TRBV6-6, with D possibly TRBD1 on 7 matching bases. CDR3 length: 15 amino acids. Deletions cut 6 bases from V and 3 bases from J, with 18 bases between. The germline gives CDR1 MNHNY, CDR2 SVGAGI (reference sequence). The CDR3 sequence is CASSRPSGGNYEQYF. CDR3 DNA sequence: TGTGCCAGCAGCAGGCCGTCAGGGGGGAACTACGAGCAGTACTTC.

This clone was observed a single time. The chain carries TRBV5-5 and TRBJ1-5, with unresolved D. Between the trimmed V and J ends, which lost 2 bases and 4 bases, there was a span of 10 bases. CDR3 length: 14 residues. Germline-derived CDR1 and CDR2 are SGHKS and YYEKEE (reference sequence). CDR3 protein: CASSFFLGNQPQHF. The DNA of the CDR3 is TGTGCCAGCAGCTTTTTTCTGGGAAATCAGCCCCAGCATTTT.

This clone was detected only a few times. The V call is TRBV11-2, the J call TRBJ1-5, with 9 nucleotides matching TRBD1. Germline values: CDR1 SGHAT, CDR2 FQNNGV. The CDR3 length is 14 residues. The trim removed 5 bases at V and 7 bases at J, leaving 6 bases unmatched. The CDR3 DNA reads as TGTGCCAGCAGCGATCGACAGGGGGGCCAGCCCCAGCATTTT. The encoded protein is CASSDRQGGQPQHF.

The chain couples TRBV29-1 to TRBJ1-2, with D hard to call. Germline lookup yields CDR1 SQVTM and CDR2 ANQGSEA. Trimming left V 6 bases short and J 4 bases short, with 12 bases between. The CDR3 has 12 amino acids. CDR3 residues: CSVAEGGYGYTF. CDR3 bases: TGCAGCGTGGCGGAGGGTGGCTATGGCTACACCTTC.

The chain combines TRBV5-1 with TRBJ1-1, with D hard to call. The germline V gene encodes CDR1 SGHRS and CDR2 YFSETQ. The CDR3 totals 14 residues. V gave up 0 bases and J gave up 4 bases, with 10 bases separating them. CDR3 region: CASSLVDGSTEAFF. The CDR3 nucleotides read TGCGCCAGCAGCTTGGTCGATGGTAGCACTGAAGCTTTCTTT.